This TCR beta chain was profiled in a study of multiple sclerosis patients with progressive multifocal leukoencephalopathy. Study-level findings and limits: In most PML patients, TRB repertoires appeared less diverse by entropy.

This clone was detected only once. Its antigen remains unknown. Germline V gene lookup returns CDR1 LNHNV and CDR2 YYDKDF (reference sequence). J lost 2 bases, V lost 3 bases, and 0 bases had no gene match. The CDR3 loop spans 13 amino acids. Time point described: 6 months of natalizumab therapy. Only in-frame clones appear in the TCRdb table, and some are missing; sequencing was by immunoSEQ multiplex PCR. The repertoire includes under 30,000 clones, just under 90% of them detected once, and less than 1.6% sits in the top ten. The clonotype was recovered from a human donor with multiple sclerosis. The chain combines TRBV15 with TRBJ2-5, with TRBD2 matching 7 bases. The sample here was PBMCs, taken from a patient treated with natalizumab. CDR3 region: CATSRGGQETQYF. CDR3 DNA sequence: TGTGCCACCAGCAGGGGGGGGCAAGAGACCCAGTACTTC.